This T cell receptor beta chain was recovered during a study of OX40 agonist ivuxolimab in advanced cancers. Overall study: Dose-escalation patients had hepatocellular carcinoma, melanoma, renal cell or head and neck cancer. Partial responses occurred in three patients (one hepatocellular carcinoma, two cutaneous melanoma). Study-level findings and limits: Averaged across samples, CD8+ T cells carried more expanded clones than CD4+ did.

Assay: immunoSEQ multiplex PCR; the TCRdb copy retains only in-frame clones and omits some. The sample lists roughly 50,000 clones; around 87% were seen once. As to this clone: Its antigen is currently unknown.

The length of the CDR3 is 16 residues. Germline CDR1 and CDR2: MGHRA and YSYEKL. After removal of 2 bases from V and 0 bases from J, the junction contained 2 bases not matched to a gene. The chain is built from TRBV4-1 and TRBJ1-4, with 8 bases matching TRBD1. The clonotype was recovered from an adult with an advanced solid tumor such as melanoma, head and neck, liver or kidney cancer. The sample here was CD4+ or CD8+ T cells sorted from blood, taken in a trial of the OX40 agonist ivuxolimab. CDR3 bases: TGCGCCAGCAGCCAACCCAGGGGGCCAACTAATGAAAAACTGTTTTTT. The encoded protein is CASSQPRGPTNEKLFF.